This entry lists 22 T cell receptor beta chains sequenced from one sample in a study of cytomegalovirus exposure and HLA in healthy donors. PCR involved 60 Vbeta and 13 Jbeta primers. TCRdb keeps only in-frame clones here, not all; method: immunoSEQ multiplex PCR. This table holds about 130,000 clones, 80% found once. Material: PBMCs. The receptors here all came from a man aged 30-40 years in good health and CMV-seronegative.

The rearrangement joins TRBV7-9 to TRBJ2-7; D is ambiguous. The CDR3 loop spans 14 amino acids. Germline CDR1 reads SEHNR; CDR2 reads FQNEAQ (reference sequence). V was shortened by 4 bases and J by 1 base, with 11 bases between the two germline ends. CDR3 sequence (DNA): TGTGCCAGCAGCTCCCCCCACAAGTCCTACGAGCAGTACTTC. This gives the protein CASSSPHKSYEQYF.

The genes are TRBV4-3 and TRBJ2-3, with 7 bases identical to TRBD2. Germline CDR1 reads LGHNA; CDR2 reads YSLEER. The CDR3 consists of 18 residues. V shed 1 base and J 0 bases; nucleotides not matched to a gene: 10. CDR3 bases: TGCGCCAGCAGCCAAGTGGGCGGGAGCCAAACTAGCACAGATACGCAGTATTTT. It yields the protein CASSQVGGSQTSTDTQYF.

This clone was recorded only once. This chain uses TRBV27 with TRBJ2-1; 9 bases agree with TRBD1. The length of the CDR3 is 15 residues. Trimming cost V 3 bases and J 15 bases; bases outside gene matches: 15. Germline V gene sequence: CDR1 MNHEY, CDR2 SMNVEV (reference sequence). In DNA form, the CDR3 reads TGTGCCAGCAGTTTCGCCCAAACTTACAGGGGGCGCGCGTTCTTC. This gives the protein CASSFAQTYRGRAFF.

This chain connects TRBV7-2 to TRBJ2-3; TRBD2 matches 8 bases. Germline-derived CDR1 and CDR2 are SGHTA and FQGNSA. The CDR3 sequence is 16 residues long. V trimming: 1 base; J trimming: 6 bases; junction bases outside the gene matches: 9. CDR3 loop: CASSLESGLGFDTQYF. The CDR3 region has the DNA TGTGCCAGCAGCTTAGAGTCGGGACTAGGATTTGATACGCAGTATTTT.

The chain employs TRBV28 and TRBJ2-3; 8 positions match TRBD1. Unmatched junction bases numbered 3, after V lost 4 bases and J lost 0 bases. Per germline, CDR1 MDHEN and CDR2 SYDVKM. The CDR3 has 15 amino acids. The CDR3 sequence is CASSWTGRSTDTQYF. As DNA, the CDR3 is TGTGCCAGCAGTTGGACAGGGCGGAGCACAGATACGCAGTATTTT.

Remarks on this clone: Compared with germline, one end of the junction differs, possibly owing to a read error. The chain links TRBV7-7 to TRBJ1-4; D remains ambiguous. Germline CDR1 and CDR2: SSHAT and FNYEAQ (reference sequence). The CDR3 contains 18 residues. CDR3 amino acids: CASSYLREEASTNEKLFF. CDR3 nucleotides: TGTGCTAGCAGCTATCTACGGGAGGAAGCCTCAACTAATGAAAAACTGTTTTTT.

The chain combines TRBV2 with TRBJ1-5; TRBD1 might be the D (6 bases). Trimming shortened V by 5 bases and J by 6 bases, and 14 bases separated the two germline ends. Germline values: CDR1 SNHLY, CDR2 FYNNEI. There are 14 residues in the CDR3. The CDR3 is CASSINRAGQPQHF. CDR3 DNA sequence: TGTGCCAGCAGTATTAACAGGGCTGGTCAGCCCCAGCATTTT.

V is TRBV4-3 and J is TRBJ2-3, with TRBD2 as a possible D gene (6 bases). The length of the CDR3 is 15 residues. Germline CDR1 LGHNA, CDR2 YSLEER. With 4 bases removed from V and 8 bases from J, the gap between germline ends came to 19 bases. The CDR3 coding sequence is TGCGCCAGCAGCCGTTTTGGCGGGAACTCGGGTACGCAGTATTTT. Translation gives CASSRFGGNSGTQYF.

This chain connects TRBV12-5 to TRBJ1-2; D is perhaps TRBD1 (6 bases). The CDR3 extends over 14 amino acids. Germline assignment: CDR1 LGHNT and CDR2 FRNRAP. V was trimmed by 3 bases and J by 2 bases, leaving 10 bases between them. The CDR3 region is CASGLGQSNYGYTF. CDR3 sequence (DNA): TGTGCTAGTGGTTTAGGACAGAGCAACTATGGCTACACCTTC.

V gene TRBV9 combines with J gene TRBJ2-1; 8 bases line up with TRBD2. Germline V CDR1 and CDR2: SGDLS, YYNGEE. The CDR3 spans 15 residues. Losses at the gene ends were 1 base for V and 7 bases for J; bases not matched to a gene: 7. Here the CDR3 reads CASSVKLAETNEQFF. The CDR3 DNA reads TGTGCCAGCAGCGTAAAACTAGCGGAAACTAATGAGCAGTTCTTC. Variable domain in full (rest from reference TRBV9 and TRBJ2-1): DSGVTQTPKHLITATGQRVTLRCSPRSGDLSVYWYQQSLDQGLQFLIQYYNGEERAKGNILERFSAQQFPDLHSELNLSSLELGDSALYFCASSVKLAETNEQFFGPGTRLTVL.

In the case of this clone: Germline and junction disagree at one end, which may indicate a read error. This chain links TRBV4-1 with TRBJ1-5; no clear D. The germline gives CDR1 MGHRA, CDR2 YSYEKL. The CDR3 spans 13 residues. The chain's CDR3 is CASSRARNQPQNF. DNA of the CDR3: TGCGCCAGCAGTCGCGCTAGAAATCAGCCCCAGAATTTT.

This sequence joins TRBV7-9 and TRBJ2-7; 8 positions match TRBD1. The CDR3 is 13 amino acids. The germline V gene has CDR1 SEHNR and CDR2 FQNEAQ (reference sequence). J lost 6 bases, V lost 2 bases, and 3 bases had no gene match. CDR3 DNA sequence: TGTGCCAGCAGCTTACGTGGGACAGGCGAGCAGTACTTC. This encodes CASSLRGTGEQYF.

The genes are TRBV4-1 and TRBJ2-1; 8 bases align to TRBD1. Germline loops: CDR1 MGHRA, CDR2 YSYEKL. This CDR3 has 17 residues. V shed 1 base and J 7 bases; nucleotides not matched to a gene: 12. The CDR3 nucleotides are TGCGCCAGCAGCCAAGGAAGGGGACAGGTCATAGGGAATGAGCAGTTCTTC. The encoded protein is CASSQGRGQVIGNEQFF.

This clone was found a few times. The chain employs TRBV7-9 and TRBJ2-3; no reliable D call. With 2 bases removed from V and 4 bases from J, the gap between germline ends came to 7 bases. The CDR3 totals 13 residues. Germline CDR1 reads SEHNR; CDR2 reads FQNEAQ (reference sequence). The CDR3 DNA is TGTGCCAGCAGCTTATCACGGGCAGATACGCAGTATTTT. This sequence encodes CASSLSRADTQYF.

The chain recombines TRBV15 with TRBJ2-7; D unclear. The V end was cut by 0 bases, the J end by 6 bases, with 12 bases between. Per the germline V gene, CDR1 is LNHNV and CDR2 is YYDKDF (reference sequence). The CDR3 spans 14 residues. CDR3 protein: CATSRDPTWCEQYF. The CDR3 DNA is TGTGCCACCAGCAGAGATCCCACATGGTGCGAGCAGTACTTC.

The chain carries TRBV29-1 and TRBJ2-5, with D possibly matching TRBD1 (7 bases). CDR1 is SQVTM and CDR2 is ANQGSEA in the germline V gene. With 2 bases removed from V and 4 bases from J, the gap between germline ends came to 17 bases. This CDR3 is 15 amino acids long. The CDR3 DNA reads TGCAGCGTTGAATCGACAGGGAGGTTGGGAGAGACCCAGTACTTC. Its protein is CSVESTGRLGETQYF.

The chain couples TRBV2 to TRBJ2-7; 10 nucleotides align to TRBD2. Losses at the gene ends were 4 bases for V and 4 bases for J; bases not matched to a gene: 10. Germline CDR1 reads SNHLY; CDR2 reads FYNNEI. The CDR3 is 16 residues long. In DNA form, the CDR3 reads TGTGCCAGCAGTGGGCATTGGACTAGCGGAATTTACGAGCAGTACTTC. Protein sequence: CASSGHWTSGIYEQYF.

The gene calls are TRBV10-2 and TRBJ2-7; 11 bases match TRBD2. CDR1 and CDR2 (germline): WSHSY, SAAADI. V gave up 3 bases and J gave up 3 bases; unmatched junction bases: 7. This CDR3 has 16 residues. For the CDR3, the DNA is TGCGCCAGCAGTGAACCGCTAGCGGGGGGCGTCTACGAGCAGTACTTC. Translation: CASSEPLAGGVYEQYF.

This clone was seen a handful of times. The chain is built from TRBV7-8 and TRBJ2-1; weak D call: TRBD2 (5 bases). Trimming removed 5 bases at V and 9 bases at J, with 14 bases between. Germline V gene data show CDR1 as SGHVS and CDR2 as FQNEAQ. This CDR3 is built from 13 residues. The CDR3 nucleotides read TGTGCCAGCAGCCCCCTTGCCGGAGGTGAGCAGTTCTTC. Encoded protein: CASSPLAGGEQFF. The full variable domain, in which reference TRBV7-8 and TRBJ2-1 provide the parts outside the CDR3, is GAGVSQSPRYKVAKRGQDVALRCDPISGHVSLFWYQQALGQGPEFLTYFQNEAQLDKSGLPSDRFFAERPEGSVSTLKIQRTQQEDSAVYLCASSPLAGGEQFFGPGTRLTVL.

This chain joins TRBV7-9 and TRBJ1-3; D ambiguous. Germline assignment: CDR1 SEHNR and CDR2 FQNEAQ (reference sequence). Deletions cut 5 bases from V and 0 bases from J, with 14 bases between. The CDR3 runs 16 residues. CDR3 protein: CASSQEGSYSGNTIYF. As DNA, the CDR3 is TGTGCCAGCAGCCAAGAGGGATCCTACTCTGGAAACACCATATATTTT.

The gene calls are TRBV19 and TRBJ2-5; 11 bases line up with TRBD2. The CDR3 is made up of 15 amino acids. Unmatched junction bases numbered 4, after V lost 3 bases and J lost 4 bases. Germline-derived CDR1 and CDR2 are LNHDA and SQIVND (reference sequence). The DNA of the CDR3 is TGTGCCAGTAGTATGGGCCTAGCGGGAGGAGAGACCCAGTACTTC. It is translated as CASSMGLAGGETQYF.

The rearrangement links TRBV10-2 to TRBJ1-4; 8 bases agree with TRBD1. The V segment lost 2 bases and the J segment 7 bases; nucleotides outside the gene matches: 6. The CDR3 totals 15 residues. Germline V gene lookup returns CDR1 WSHSY and CDR2 SAAADI. The CDR3: CASSERGQGAEKLFF. CDR3 sequence (DNA): TGCGCCAGCAGTGAGCGAGGTCAGGGGGCTGAAAAACTGTTTTTT.